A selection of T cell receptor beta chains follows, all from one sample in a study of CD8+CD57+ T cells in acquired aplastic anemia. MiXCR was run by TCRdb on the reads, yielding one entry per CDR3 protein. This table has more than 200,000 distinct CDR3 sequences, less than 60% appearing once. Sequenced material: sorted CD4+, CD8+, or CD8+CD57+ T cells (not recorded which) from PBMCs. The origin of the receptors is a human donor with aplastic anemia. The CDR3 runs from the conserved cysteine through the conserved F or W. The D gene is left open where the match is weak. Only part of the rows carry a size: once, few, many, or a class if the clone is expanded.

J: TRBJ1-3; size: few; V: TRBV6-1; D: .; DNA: TGTGCCAGCAGTGAAGCCCTACAGGGACCGGTGGGAAACACCATATATTTT; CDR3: CASSEALQGPVGNTIYF
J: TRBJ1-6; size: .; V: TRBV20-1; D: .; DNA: TGCAGTGCTAGAAGGTCGGGGGCGCAGAGTTCACCCCTCCACTTT; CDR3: CSARRSGAQSSPLHF
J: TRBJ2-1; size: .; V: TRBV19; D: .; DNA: TGTGCCAGTAGTTGGGGAGCTAGCGAACAGTTCTTC; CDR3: CASSWGASEQFF
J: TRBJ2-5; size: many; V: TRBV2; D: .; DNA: TGTGCCAGCAATCAACCCGACGTGATCCAAGAGACCCAGTACTTC; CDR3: CASNQPDVIQETQYF
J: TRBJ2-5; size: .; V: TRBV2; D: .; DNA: TGTGCCAGCAGTGGGGACTCTTGGGGGACCCAGTACTTC; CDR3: CASSGDSWGTQYF
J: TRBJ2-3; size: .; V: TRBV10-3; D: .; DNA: TGTGCCAGCAGTTACTCACCGGGAGAGGGAGATACGCAGTATTTT; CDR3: CASSYSPGEGDTQYF
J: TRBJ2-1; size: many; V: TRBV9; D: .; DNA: TGTGCCAGCAGCGTAGACGGAGTGAGCTCCTACAATGAGCAGTTCTTC; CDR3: CASSVDGVSSYNEQFF
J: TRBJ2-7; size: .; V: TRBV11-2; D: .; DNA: TGTGCCAGCAACTTTCAGGGGGAGGATGAGCAGTACTTC; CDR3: CASNFQGEDEQYF
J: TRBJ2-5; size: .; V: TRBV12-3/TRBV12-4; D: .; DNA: TGTGCCAGCAGTTGGGGCGTGGGGGAGACCCAGTACTTC; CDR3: CASSWGVGETQYF
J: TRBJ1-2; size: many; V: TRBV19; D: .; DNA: TGTGCCAGTAGTACTCGAAGATATGGCTACACCTTC; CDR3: CASSTRRYGYTF